This T cell receptor beta chain was obtained from a study of type 1 regulatory T cells. On the study more broadly: An in vitro protocol generated T-allo10, a Tr1-enriched, alloantigen-specific CD4 T cell product. Study-wide results and limits: Compared with non-type 1 regulatory T cells, type 1 regulatory T cells showed a more restricted TCR repertoire.

TCRdb itself ran the reads through MiXCR, one entry per CDR3 protein. The profile shows tens of thousands of distinct CDR3 sequences, roughly an eighth of them singletons. This clonotype was picked up many times. Its antigen is unidentified. J gave up 6 bases and V 5 bases, and 2 bases lay outside the gene matches. Per the germline V gene, CDR1 is SGHTA and CDR2 is FQGNSA. The CDR3 consists of 12 residues. The sequence was collected from a human donor in good health. The chain uses TRBV7-2 and TRBJ1-2, with 8 bases fitting TRBD1. Input material: cultured non-Tr1 T cells, either the whole culture or a sorted T cell fraction (not recorded which). Here the CDR3 reads CASSRTGNGYTF. The DNA for the CDR3 is TGTGCCAGCAGCCGGACAGGGAATGGCTACACCTTC.